This T cell receptor beta chain was sequenced during a study of T cells expressing NK-cell markers. Germline V CDR1 and CDR2: SNHLY, FYNNEI. CDR3 length: 12 residues. TCRdb re-called the 5' RACE reads, yielding one record per CDR3 amino acid sequence without DNA. The sample table sets out about 540,000 distinct CDR3 sequences. The origin of this receptor is a man aged 18 to 29 in good health. Sequenced sample: blood T cells: a sorted CD56 or NKG2C T cell subset, CD4+ or CD8+ T cells, or bulk PBMC T cells (not recorded which). The chain recombines TRBV2 with TRBJ2-7; the TCRdb D gene call, TRBD2, has no DNA to confirm it. The chain's CDR3 is CARGSGGFEQYF.